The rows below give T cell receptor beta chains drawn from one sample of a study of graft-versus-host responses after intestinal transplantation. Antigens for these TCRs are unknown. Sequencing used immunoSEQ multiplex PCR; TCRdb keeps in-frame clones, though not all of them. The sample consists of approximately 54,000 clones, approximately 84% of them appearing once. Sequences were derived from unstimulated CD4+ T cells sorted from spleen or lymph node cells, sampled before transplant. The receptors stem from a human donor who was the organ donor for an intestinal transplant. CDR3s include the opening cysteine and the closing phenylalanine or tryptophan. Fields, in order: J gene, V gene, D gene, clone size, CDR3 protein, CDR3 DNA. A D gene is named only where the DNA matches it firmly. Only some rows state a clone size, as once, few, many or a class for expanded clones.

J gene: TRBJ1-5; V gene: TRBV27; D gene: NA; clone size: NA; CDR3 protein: CASSLTPRTSYNQPQHF; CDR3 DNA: TGTGCCAGCAGTTTGACCCCCAGGACCAGTTACAATCAGCCCCAGCATTTT
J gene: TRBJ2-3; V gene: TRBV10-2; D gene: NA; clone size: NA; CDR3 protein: CASSRVVGGDTQYF; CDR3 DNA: TGCGCCAGCAGCCGCGTCGTAGGAGGAGATACGCAGTATTTT
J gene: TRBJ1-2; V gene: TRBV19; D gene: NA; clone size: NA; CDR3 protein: CASSIGGRANYGYTF; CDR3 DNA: TGTGCCAGTAGTATTGGAGGAAGGGCCAACTATGGCTACACCTTC
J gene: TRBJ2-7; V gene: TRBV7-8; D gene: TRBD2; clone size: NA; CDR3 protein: CASSIGLAQSSYEQYF; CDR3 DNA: TGTGCCAGCAGCATAGGACTAGCGCAGAGCTCCTACGAGCAGTACTTC
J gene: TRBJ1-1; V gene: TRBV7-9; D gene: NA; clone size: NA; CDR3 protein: CASSLSGSTEAFF; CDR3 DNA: TGTGCCAGCAGCTTATCCGGGAGCACTGAAGCTTTCTTT
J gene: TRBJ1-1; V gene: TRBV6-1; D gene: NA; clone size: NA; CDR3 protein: CASSETGRPEAFF; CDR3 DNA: TGTGCCAGCAGTGAAACAGGGAGGCCTGAAGCTTTCTTT
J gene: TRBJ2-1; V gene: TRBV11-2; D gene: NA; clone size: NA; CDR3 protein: CASSSQGLSSYNEQFF; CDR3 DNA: TGTGCCAGCAGCTCACAGGGATTAAGCTCCTACAATGAGCAGTTCTTC
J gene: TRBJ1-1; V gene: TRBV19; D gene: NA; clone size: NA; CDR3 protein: CASTMNRVTEAFF; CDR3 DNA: TGTGCCAGTACCATGAACAGGGTAACTGAAGCTTTCTTT
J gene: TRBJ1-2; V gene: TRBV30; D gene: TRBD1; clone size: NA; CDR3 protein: CAWSGQGYGYTF; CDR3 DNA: TGTGCCTGGAGTGGACAGGGGTATGGCTACACCTTC
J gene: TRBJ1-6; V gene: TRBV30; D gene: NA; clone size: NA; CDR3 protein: CAWRGGSGSPLHF; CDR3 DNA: TGTGCCTGGAGAGGGGGTTCGGGTTCACCCCTCCACTTT
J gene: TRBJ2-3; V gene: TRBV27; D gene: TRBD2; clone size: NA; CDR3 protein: CASSPKRLAGGGDTQYF; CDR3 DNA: TGTGCCAGCAGTCCAAAAAGACTAGCGGGAGGTGGGGATACGCAGTATTTT
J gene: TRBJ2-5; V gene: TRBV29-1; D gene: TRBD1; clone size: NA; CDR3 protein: CSVMGTGGWMETQYF; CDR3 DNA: TGCAGCGTTATGGGGACAGGGGGCTGGATGGAGACCCAGTACTTC
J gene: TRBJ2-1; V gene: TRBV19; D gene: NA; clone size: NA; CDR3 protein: CASSGSAVNEQFF; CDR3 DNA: TGTGCCAGTAGCGGGAGTGCGGTCAATGAGCAGTTCTTC
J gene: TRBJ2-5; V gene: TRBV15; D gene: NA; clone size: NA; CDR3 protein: CATSRGPQQETQYF; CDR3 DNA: TGTGCCACCAGCAGAGGACCGCAACAGGAGACCCAGTACTTC
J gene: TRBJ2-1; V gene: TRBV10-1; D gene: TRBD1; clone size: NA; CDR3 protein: CASSAGQAYNEQFF; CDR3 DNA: TGCGCCAGCAGTGCCGGACAGGCCTACAATGAGCAGTTCTTC
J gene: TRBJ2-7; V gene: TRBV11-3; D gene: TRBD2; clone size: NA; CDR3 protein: CASSWTSGDYEQYF; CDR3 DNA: TGTGCCAGCAGCTGGACTAGCGGGGACTACGAGCAGTACTTC
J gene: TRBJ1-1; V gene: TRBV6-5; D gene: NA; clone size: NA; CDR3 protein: CASSYGGHPEAFF; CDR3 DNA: TGTGCCAGCAGTTACGGGGGGCACCCTGAAGCTTTCTTT
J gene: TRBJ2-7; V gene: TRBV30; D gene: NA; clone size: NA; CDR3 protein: CAWKGNSYEQYF; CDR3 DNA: TGTGCTTGGAAAGGGAATTCCTACGAGCAGTACTTC
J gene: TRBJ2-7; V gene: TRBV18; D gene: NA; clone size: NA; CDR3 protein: CASSPGTATYEQYF; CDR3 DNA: TGTGCCAGCTCACCCGGGACGGCCACCTACGAGCAGTACTTC
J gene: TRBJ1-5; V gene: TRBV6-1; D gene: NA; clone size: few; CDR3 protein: CASSARVGQPQHF; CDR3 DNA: TGTGCCAGCAGCGCCAGGGTGGGACAGCCCCAGCATTTT
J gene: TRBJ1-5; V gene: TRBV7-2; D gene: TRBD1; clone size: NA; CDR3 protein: CASSFGTGLNQPQHF; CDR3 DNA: TGTGCCAGCAGCTTCGGGACAGGCCTCAATCAGCCCCAGCATTTT
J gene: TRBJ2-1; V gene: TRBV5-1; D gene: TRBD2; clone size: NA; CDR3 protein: CASSFGLVNEQFF; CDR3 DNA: TGCGCCAGCAGCTTCGGACTAGTAAATGAGCAGTTCTTC
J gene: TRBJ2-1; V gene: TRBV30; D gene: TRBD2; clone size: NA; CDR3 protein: CAWSSKILAGRPDEQFF; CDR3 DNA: TGTGCCTGGAGTTCTAAAATCCTAGCGGGCAGACCCGATGAGCAGTTCTTC
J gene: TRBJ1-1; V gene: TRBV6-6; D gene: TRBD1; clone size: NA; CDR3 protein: CASSSPTGTTEAFF; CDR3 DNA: TGTGCCAGCAGCTCCCCGACAGGGACCACTGAAGCTTTCTTT
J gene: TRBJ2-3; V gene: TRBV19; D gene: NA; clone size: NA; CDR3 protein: CASSITPLDTQYF; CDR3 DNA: TGTGCCAGTAGTATAACCCCGCTGGATACGCAGTATTTT
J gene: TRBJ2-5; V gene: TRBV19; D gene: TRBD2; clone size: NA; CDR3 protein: CASSVRLAGLQETQYF; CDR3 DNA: TGTGCCAGTAGTGTACGACTAGCGGGTCTCCAAGAGACCCAGTACTTC
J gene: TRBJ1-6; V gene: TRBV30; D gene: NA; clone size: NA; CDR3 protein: CAWSQGNNSPLHF; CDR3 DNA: TGTGCCTGGAGTCAAGGGAATAATTCACCCCTCCACTTT
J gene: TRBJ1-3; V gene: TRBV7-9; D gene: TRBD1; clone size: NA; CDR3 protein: CASSLFGQGAPGNTIYF; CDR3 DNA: TGTGCCAGCAGCTTATTTGGACAGGGGGCGCCTGGAAACACCATATATTTT
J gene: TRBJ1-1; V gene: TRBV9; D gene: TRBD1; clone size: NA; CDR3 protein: CASSVTGGTEAFF; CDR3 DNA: TGTGCCAGCAGCGTAACAGGGGGCACTGAAGCTTTCTTT
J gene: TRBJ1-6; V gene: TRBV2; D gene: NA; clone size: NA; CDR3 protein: CASSPRGGLSSYNSPLHF; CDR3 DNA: TGTGCCAGCAGTCCAAGGGGGGGCCTCAGCTCCTATAATTCACCCCTCCACTTT
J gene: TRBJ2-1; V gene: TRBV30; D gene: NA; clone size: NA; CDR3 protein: CAWRMRTSYNEQFF; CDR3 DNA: TGTGCCTGGCGGATGCGGACGTCCTACAATGAGCAGTTCTTC
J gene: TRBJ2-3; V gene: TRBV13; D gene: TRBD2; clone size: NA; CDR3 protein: CASSLYGPGRGTDTQYF; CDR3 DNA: TGTGCCAGCAGCTTATATGGACCAGGGAGGGGCACAGATACGCAGTATTTT
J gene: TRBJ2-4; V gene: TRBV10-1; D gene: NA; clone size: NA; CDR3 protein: CASSDSRQGGNIQYF; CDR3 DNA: TGCGCCAGCAGTGATTCACGGCAGGGAGGAAACATTCAGTACTTC
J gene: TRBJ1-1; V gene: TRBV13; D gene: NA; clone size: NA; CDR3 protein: CASRRGGGPRAAFF; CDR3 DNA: TGTGCCAGCAGAAGAGGGGGAGGGCCCCGGGCAGCTTTCTTT